What follows are 20 T cell receptor beta chains derived from one specimen sequenced in a study of persistence of HIV-infected CD4 T cells. No antigen has been assigned to these receptors. Cells were stimulated with CMV-infected fibroblast lysates at 8 to 10 ug/mL. Sorting of responding CD4+ T cells relied on upregulated CD40 ligand together with CD69. The libraries were made with immunoSEQ version 4 in survey mode. Method: immunoSEQ multiplex PCR; TCRdb's copy keeps in-frame clones and lacks some. This table holds approximately 13,000 clones, about three quarters found once. The sample in question was CD4+ T cells sorted from PBMCs after roughly 18-hour stimulation, obtained from a patient who received antiretroviral therapy. Receptors were obtained from an adult man with HIV who was CMV-seropositive.

This rearrangement joins TRBV7-6 to TRBJ1-3; D gene unclear. The CDR3 runs to 14 residues. Per germline, CDR1 SGHVS and CDR2 FNYEAQ. Trimming stripped 5 bases from V and 0 bases from J, with 8 bases between. CDR3: CASSPQRSGNTIYF. The CDR3 DNA sequence: TGTGCCAGCAGCCCGCAGCGCTCTGGAAACACCATATATTTT. The whole variable domain, remainder taken from reference TRBV7-6 and TRBJ1-3, is GAGVSQSPRYKVTKRGQDVALRCDPISGHVSLYWYRQALGQGPEFLTYFNYEAQQDKSGLPNDRFSAERPEGSISTLTIQRTEQRDSAMYRCASSPQRSGNTIYFGEGSWLTVV.

The J gene is TRBJ2-3, the V gene TRBV29-1; D call uncertain. The V gene lost 6 bases and the J gene lost 2 bases, with 6 bases spanning the gap. This CDR3 has 11 residues. Germline CDR1 SQVTM, CDR2 ANQGSEA. For the CDR3, the DNA is TGCAGCGTGGGCGCCACAGATACGCAGTATTTT. This translates into CSVGATDTQYF.

The genes are TRBV5-1 and TRBJ2-7, with TRBD1 as a possible D gene (6 bases). Trimming stripped 3 bases from V and 4 bases from J, with 11 bases between. The CDR3 length is 13 residues. Germline V lookup: CDR1 SGHRS, CDR2 YFSETQ. The CDR3: CASSSTGWYEQYF. In nucleotides, the CDR3 is TGCGCCAGCAGCTCCACAGGGTGGTACGAGCAGTACTTC.

This clone appeared once. The rearrangement joins TRBV15 to TRBJ1-6; the match to TRBD1 covers 7 bases. This CDR3 spans 20 amino acids. Germline trimming cut 5 bases from V and 0 bases from J; bases unmatched to any gene: 16. CDR1 is LNHNV, CDR2 YYDKDF, per germline (reference sequence). The DNA for the CDR3 is TGTGCCACCAGCGGTTCCCTCGGGACAGTGCTGAGCTCCTATAATTCACCCCTCCACTTT. Translation: CATSGSLGTVLSSYNSPLHF.

V gene TRBV25-1 combines with J gene TRBJ1-4, with unresolved D. From germline, CDR1 is MGHDK and CDR2 SYGVNS. The V end lost 3 bases, the J end lost 2 bases, and 13 bases lay between the germline ends. This CDR3 comprises 16 residues. The CDR3 DNA follows: TGTGCCAGCAGTGACCAAAACGCGGGTACTAATGAAAAACTGTTTTTT. Its protein product is CASSDQNAGTNEKLFF. The complete variable domain, with remaining parts taken from reference TRBV25-1 and TRBJ1-4, reads EADIYQTPRYLVIGTGKKITLECSQTMGHDKMYWYQQDPGMELHLIHYSYGVNSTEKGDLSSESTVSRIRTEHFPLTLESARPSHTSQYLCASSDQNAGTNEKLFFGSGTQLSVL.

The gene calls are TRBV13 and TRBJ2-7, with 7 bases matching TRBD2. V was clipped by 1 base and J by 6 bases; unmatched bases: 12. This CDR3 has 16 residues. Germline V gene data show CDR1 as PRHDT and CDR2 as FYEKMQ (reference sequence). This CDR3 reads CASSLAPRGRGLEQYF. In DNA, the CDR3 is TGTGCCAGCAGCTTAGCCCCCCGGGGGAGGGGACTCGAGCAGTACTTC.

The chain links TRBV14 to TRBJ1-1; 7 nucleotides align to TRBD1. The J segment lost 2 bases and the V segment lost 4 bases, leaving 1 base of the junction unmatched. Germline V gene lookup returns CDR1 SGHDN and CDR2 FVKESK. The CDR3 runs to 13 residues. This CDR3 reads CASSRDRNTEAFF. The CDR3 DNA is TGTGCCAGCAGCCGGGACAGAAACACTGAAGCTTTCTTT.

The V gene is TRBV14, the J gene TRBJ2-5; 15 bases fit TRBD2. This CDR3 has 19 residues. J was trimmed by 1 base and V by 4 bases; bases with no gene match: 10. CDR1 is SGHDN and CDR2 is FVKESK in the germline V gene. The CDR3 DNA follows: TGTGCCAGCAGCCGCCCTAGAGGGACTAGCGGGGGGCTCCAAGAGACCCAGTACTTC. Translating it yields CASSRPRGTSGGLQETQYF.

The chain links TRBV3-1 (or the pseudogene TRBV3-2) to TRBJ2-2; possibly TRBD2 for D (6 bases). V dropped 5 bases and J dropped 2 bases, with 12 bases sitting between them. The V gene's germline CDR1 is LGHDT and CDR2 YNNKEL (reference sequence). The CDR3 has 15 amino acids. CDR3 DNA sequence: TGTGCCAGCAGCAAACCGGGACTTAACACCGGGGAGCTGTTTTTT. Amino acids: CASSKPGLNTGELFF.

This rearrangement joins TRBV19 to TRBJ2-2; unclear D gene. The V gene's germline CDR1 is LNHDA and CDR2 SQIVND (reference sequence). The CDR3 is 15 residues long. V dropped 9 bases and J dropped 0 bases, with 14 bases sitting between them. The CDR3 bases are TGTGCCAGCCAATACGGCCAAGCGAACACCGGGGAGCTGTTTTTT. Protein: CASQYGQANTGELFF.

DNA of the CDR3: TGTGCCAGCTCCCTTATCCCGGGACAGGGAGGGGACACTGAAGCTTTCTTT. As protein: CASSLIPGQGGDTEAFF. V and J are TRBV18 and TRBJ1-1; 9 bases line up with TRBD1. The CDR3 totals 17 residues. Germline V gene sequence: CDR1 KGHSH, CDR2 LQKENI. The V gene end was trimmed by 6 bases and the J gene end by 3 bases; junction bases not matched to a gene: 14.

The chain uses TRBV28 and TRBJ1-2; TRBD1 agrees at 10 bases. Germline V gene lookup returns CDR1 MDHEN and CDR2 SYDVKM. This CDR3 spans 16 amino acids. V trimming: 4 bases; J trimming: 8 bases; junction bases outside the gene matches: 13. The CDR3 reads CASSSLATGGAGGYTF. CDR3 nucleotides: TGTGCCAGCAGTTCCCTAGCGACAGGGGGCGCGGGAGGCTACACCTTC.

This chain joins TRBV4-2 and TRBJ1-2; no clear D. Germline V gene lookup returns CDR1 LGHNA and CDR2 YNFKEQ. The CDR3 has 17 amino acids. V was trimmed by 0 bases and J by 0 bases, leaving 14 bases between them. CDR3 residues: CASSQELPGDSNYGYTF. CDR3 DNA: TGTGCCAGCAGCCAAGAATTGCCAGGAGATTCTAACTATGGCTACACCTTC.

In its sample, this clone ranks as large. The gene calls are TRBV19 and TRBJ2-1; 12 bases match TRBD2. This CDR3 is 16 amino acids long. Germline V lookup: CDR1 LNHDA, CDR2 SQIVND (reference sequence). Trimming at V came to 4 bases and at J to 4 bases, leaving 5 bases not matched to a gene. The chain's CDR3 is CASSTRLAGEYNEQFF. CDR3 DNA sequence: TGTGCCAGTAGTACCCGACTAGCGGGGGAGTACAATGAGCAGTTCTTC.

The gene calls are TRBV7-3 and TRBJ1-1; 9 bases map to TRBD1. V was pared by 4 bases and J by 7 bases, with 4 bases of the junction left unmatched. Germline lookup yields CDR1 SGHTA and CDR2 FQGTGA. The CDR3 extends over 13 amino acids. The CDR3 sequence: CASSSNRGLEAFF. Written as DNA, the CDR3 is TGTGCCAGCAGCTCGAACAGGGGGCTTGAAGCTTTCTTT.

The chain carries TRBV19 and TRBJ1-1, with TRBD1 as a possible D gene (5 bases). The CDR3 extends over 14 amino acids. Germline CDR1 and CDR2: LNHDA and SQIVND (reference sequence). Trimming stripped 3 bases from V and 6 bases from J, with 14 bases between. DNA for the CDR3: TGTGCCAGTAGTATGGATAAGGGGCGGGCTGAAGCTTTCTTT. This gives the protein CASSMDKGRAEAFF.

The J gene is TRBJ1-6, the V gene TRBV12-5; the D is unclear. This CDR3 has 14 residues. Looked up from germline, CDR1 is LGHNT and CDR2 is FRNRAP. V lost 3 bases, J lost 6 bases, and 9 bases lay in between. The CDR3 bases are TGTGCTAGTGGTTTTATGGGAAGTAATTCACCCCTCCACTTT. Amino acids: CASGFMGSNSPLHF.

V usage is TRBV5-6 and J usage is TRBJ1-2, with D unresolved. CDR1 and CDR2 (germline): SGHDT, YYEEEE. V lost 4 bases and J 7 bases, leaving 20 bases between the germline ends. This CDR3 spans 15 amino acids. The CDR3 protein is CASSPSRSPRAGYTF. In DNA, the CDR3 is TGTGCCAGCAGCCCAAGCCGGTCTCCAAGGGCTGGCTACACCTTC.

This clone was seen only once. This chain uses TRBV6-1 with TRBJ2-7; a possible D gene is TRBD1 (6 bases). Germline V gene sequence: CDR1 MNHNS, CDR2 SASEGT. V was cut by 0 bases and J by 9 bases, with 12 bases left in between. This CDR3 region has 13 residues. The CDR3 region is CASSEALVGAQYF. The CDR3 DNA reads as TGTGCCAGCAGTGAAGCGCTGGTGGGGGCGCAGTACTTC.

The chain carries TRBV5-4 and TRBJ1-1; no clear D gene. V was pared by 1 base and J by 0 bases, with 10 bases between. CDR3 size: 15 residues. The germline gives CDR1 SGHNT, CDR2 YYREEE (reference sequence). The CDR3 coding sequence is TGTGCCAGCAGCTTGAGGGTAGGCATGAACACTGAAGCTTTCTTT. Its protein is CASSLRVGMNTEAFF.